This record looks at one T cell receptor (beta chain) sequence and its context. The data were taken from a study of blood T cell repertoires in COVID-19. Whole-study context: Researchers got acute and convalescent COVID-19 samples from the United States, Italy and Spain. T cells, B-cell-depleted T cells, or PBMCs provided the cDNA or gDNA that served as material.

The CDR3 extends over 14 amino acids. V was cut by 6 bases and J by 4 bases, with 16 bases left in between. Germline V gene data show CDR1 as SEHNR and CDR2 as FQNEAQ (reference sequence). Authors' data handling: Reference gene primer amplification yielded estimated nucleated cell counts. Sequencing used immunoSEQ multiplex PCR; TCRdb keeps in-frame clones, though not all of them. V and J calls plus clone size are reproduced from that table; the DNA served to infer D and trimming. This table has roughly 200,000 clones, approximately 80% appearing once. This sequence joins TRBV7-9 and TRBJ2-7; unclear D gene. This sequence was found in a man aged 45-65 years who had recovered from COVID-19. The sample consisted of peripheral blood. The CDR3 protein is CASRRPPGRYEQYF. The CDR3 DNA reads TGTGCCAGCAGACGCCCTCCAGGCCGTTACGAGCAGTACTTC. The complete variable domain, with remaining parts taken from reference TRBV7-9 and TRBJ2-7, reads DTGVSQNPRHKITKRGQNVTFRCDPISEHNRLYWYRQTLGQGPEFLTYFQNEAQLEKSRLLSDRFSAERPKGSFSTLEIQRTEQGDSAMYLCASRRPPGRYEQYFGPGTRLTVT.